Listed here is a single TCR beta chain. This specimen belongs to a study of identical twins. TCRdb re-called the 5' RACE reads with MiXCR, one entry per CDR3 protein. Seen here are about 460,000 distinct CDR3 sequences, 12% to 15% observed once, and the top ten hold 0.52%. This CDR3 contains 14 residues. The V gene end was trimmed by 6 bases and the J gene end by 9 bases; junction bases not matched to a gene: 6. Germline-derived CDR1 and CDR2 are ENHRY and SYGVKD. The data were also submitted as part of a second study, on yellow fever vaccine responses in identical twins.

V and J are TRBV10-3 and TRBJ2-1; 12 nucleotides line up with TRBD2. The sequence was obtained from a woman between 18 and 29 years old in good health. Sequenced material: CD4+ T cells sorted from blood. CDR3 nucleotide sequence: TGTGCCATCAGCCCTAGCGGGGGGGTAGGTGAGCAGTTCTTC. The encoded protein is CAISPSGGVGEQFF.